This T cell receptor (beta chain) was identified during a study of shared clonotypes between healthy human individuals. Study context: The study drew on a couple of women and a few men aged 18 to 49 as donors.

The germline gives CDR1 MNHEY, CDR2 SMNVEV (reference sequence). Trimming shortened V by 4 bases and J by 2 bases, and 17 bases separated the two germline ends. The CDR3 extends over 17 amino acids. Authors' processing steps: Because ImmunoSEQ provided only junction sequences with no quality scores, the filtering differed. Produced via immunoSEQ multiplex PCR; TCRdb's table is partial and in-frame only. V and J calls and clone size follow that table, whereas D and trimming were derived from the DNA. This table has 530,000 or so clones, around 79% appearing once. Specimen: PBMCs. The V gene is TRBV27, the J gene TRBJ2-2; D may be TRBD1 or TRBD2 (5 bases each). The TCR sequence derives from a woman between 40 and 50 years old in good health. Some clones in this sample may be carry-over from other donors' samples. The CDR3 region is CASSSPGSGENTGELFF. The CDR3 nucleotides read TGTGCCAGCAGTTCCCCAGGGAGCGGAGAAAACACCGGGGAGCTGTTTTTT.